The rows below give T cell receptor beta chains drawn from one sample of a study of OX40 agonist ivuxolimab in advanced cancers. Using immunoSEQ multiplex PCR, the repertoire was profiled, and TCRdb retains in-frame clones only, with some absent. The table lists roughly 92,000 clones, about 93% of them singletons. The sample in question was CD4+ or CD8+ T cells sorted from blood, obtained in a trial of the OX40 agonist ivuxolimab. Source of these receptors: an adult with an advanced solid tumor such as melanoma, head and neck, liver or kidney cancer. The CDR3 runs from the conserved cysteine through the conserved F or W.

j_call | v_call | cdr3_aa
TRBJ2-3 | TRBV7-2 | CASSFTSGRLEGDTQYF
TRBJ1-4 | TRBV5-4 | CASSPNRGNEKLFF
TRBJ2-6 | TRBV30 | CAWSYLAQLISGANVLTF
TRBJ1-2 | TRBV27 | CASSSREPYRGPNYGYTF
TRBJ1-5 | TRBV28 | CASSRGTGGSQPQHF
TRBJ2-4 | TRBV7-3 | CASSLGTSGKNIQYF
TRBJ2-1 | TRBV11-3 | CASSFSSGPYNEQFF
TRBJ1-2 | TRBV11-3 | CASSSRPQNGYTF
TRBJ2-3 | TRBV6-1 | CASSEAQGATDTQYF
TRBJ1-5 | TRBV7-2 | CASSRGDIQPQHF
TRBJ1-1 | TRBV15 | CATSRDRGNTEAFF
TRBJ1-5 | TRBV27 | CASAEGGQPQHF
TRBJ1-1 | TRBV7-3 | CASSLWTLMNTEAFF
TRBJ1-5 | TRBV9 | CASSTGQGEHQPQHF
TRBJ1-4 | TRBV28 | CASSFKVRDNREKLFF
TRBJ1-5 | TRBV5-6 | CASSLPGNQPQHF
TRBJ2-7 | TRBV30 | CAWSVRTSGRVYEQYF
TRBJ1-3 | TRBV30 | CAWSVLSLSGNTIYF
TRBJ2-1 | TRBV4-3 | CASSPAGPYNEQFF
TRBJ2-7 | TRBV5-1 | CASSLGTSGRVYEQYF
TRBJ1-3 | TRBV7-2 | CASSLGSQASGNTIYF
TRBJ2-7 | TRBV5-1 | CASSPRSGQADYEQYF
TRBJ1-1 | TRBV2 | CASSESGRPQGAFF
TRBJ2-7 | TRBV30 | CAWSGDRATYEQYF
TRBJ2-7 | TRBV4-3 | CASSQDVAVPYEQYF
- | TRBV7-9 | CASSPWRGTHPDEQYF
TRBJ2-2 | TRBV11-3 | CASSSLGLAGGYEAGELFF
TRBJ2-3 | TRBV25-1 | CASSSTGAFGVTDTQYF
TRBJ2-7 | TRBV7-9 | CASSRVGVFSYEQYF
TRBJ2-3 | TRBV4-1 | CASSQTGTSGRIFTQYF
TRBJ1-2 | TRBV6-1 | CASSEEGTAHYGYTF
TRBJ1-1 | TRBV9 | CASSALTGNTEAFF
TRBJ2-2 | TRBV11-1 | CASSPRGQHTGELFF
TRBJ1-2 | TRBV27 | CASSLQASTNYGYTF
TRBJ2-7 | TRBV9 | CASSFGQADYEQYF
TRBJ2-5 | TRBV11-3 | CASSLGGEQETQYF
TRBJ2-7 | TRBV11-3 | CASSSGTGAYEQYF
TRBJ2-5 | TRBV1 | CTSSQDWQGRGETQYF
TRBJ2-7 | TRBV7-6 | CASSLAPLAGVAAYEQYF
TRBJ1-2 | TRBV29-1 | CSVMDRVDYGYTF
TRBJ1-3 | TRBV2 | CASSGFREGNTIYF
TRBJ2-7 | TRBV4-3 | CASSHLVTSGRAGMYEQYF
TRBJ1-1 | TRBV11-3 | CASSLDSPNTEAFF
TRBJ1-1 | TRBV28 | CASSPPGQDKNTEAFF
TRBJ2-6 | TRBV9 | CASSVGPTGAVGANVLTF
TRBJ1-3 | TRBV19 | CASSIRTAPGNTIYF
TRBJ2-1 | TRBV30 | CAWRRLAGGSSYNEQFF
TRBJ2-3 | TRBV14 | CASRRLAGGPDTQYF